The sequence of this T cell receptor beta chain was determined in a study of blood T cells in healthy people across ages. For the second PCR, which ran for roughly 6 to 12 cycles, a sample-barcoded 5' primer and a J-beta primer mix were used. Each cDNA was tagged by a template-switch adaptor containing 12 random nucleotides. All samples yielded 2.5 million or more CDR3-containing paired-end reads. TCRdb re-called the 5' RACE reads through MiXCR, storing one row per CDR3 protein. The table records around 1,700,000 distinct CDR3 sequences, approximately 30% of them present only once. CDR1 LGHDT and CDR2 YNNKEL come from the germline V gene (reference sequence). The CDR3 sequence is 14 residues long. As for this clonotype: The antigen is undetermined.

Study-level results: CMV status of donors was not determined, possibly confounding expanded clonotype changes.

The sample comprised blood. The clonotype comes from a woman in her 30s in good health. The rearrangement uses TRBV3-1 and TRBJ2-7, with TRBD2 matching 7 bases. TRBJ2-5 matches the DNA end more closely, so the J call is doubtful. The CDR3: CASSRIAGEETQYF. In DNA, the CDR3 is TGTGCCAGCAGCCGAATCGCGGGAGAGGAGACCCAGTACTTC.